These T cell receptor beta chains were read from a single sample in a study of sequential checkpoint blockade in melanoma. Generated by immunoSEQ multiplex PCR, the TCRdb table keeps only in-frame clones and is missing some. The sample has some 35,000 clones; about 88% are singletons. This sample comprised CD8+ T cells sorted from blood (inferred from file names), obtained from a patient given nivolumab and ipilimumab in sequence. These receptors came from a human donor with melanoma. Both conserved end residues are part of each CDR3. D genes are given only for firm matches. Some rows mark clone size as missing; the rest say once, few, many or name a class of expanded clone.

v_call	clone_size	d_call	j_call	cdr3_aa	cdr3_nt
TRBV2	.	TRBD1	TRBJ2-3	CAMDRYFTDTQYF	TGTGCCATGGACAGGTACTTCACAGATACGCAGTATTTT
TRBV19	.	TRBD2	TRBJ2-5	CASSIPRTSGIETQYF	TGTGCCAGTAGTATTCCTCGGACTAGCGGGATAGAGACCCAGTACTTC
TRBV6-6	.	.	TRBJ2-2	CASTNGPGTGELFF	TGTGCCAGCACCAACGGCCCGGGCACCGGGGAGCTGTTTTTT
TRBV7-8	.	TRBD1	TRBJ2-7	CAPGRDRGSYEQYF	TGTGCCCCGGGACGGGACAGAGGTTCCTACGAGCAGTACTTC
TRBV7-6	.	.	TRBJ1-2	CASRLYRGYTF	TGTGCCAGCAGACTATATAGGGGCTACACCTTC
TRBV12-5	.	TRBD1	TRBJ1-1	CASGPPQGAGFYGAFF	TGTGCTAGTGGTCCCCCACAGGGGGCTGGTTTCTATGGAGCTTTCTTT
TRBV9	.	.	TRBJ2-2	CASSVATGGREITGELFF	TGTGCCAGCAGCGTAGCTACTGGGGGCAGGGAAATCACCGGGGAGCTGTTTTTT
TRBV9	.	TRBD2	TRBJ2-3	CASSEGTSGSTDTQYF	TGTGCCAGCAGCGAGGGGACTAGCGGGAGCACAGATACGCAGTATTTT
TRBV10-3	.	.	TRBJ2-1	CATRHRVGSYNEQFF	TGTGCCACGCGACACAGGGTCGGCTCCTACAATGAGCAGTTCTTC
TRBV27	.	TRBD2	TRBJ2-1	CASTWGLAASNEQFF	TGTGCCAGCACTTGGGGACTAGCGGCCTCAAATGAGCAGTTCTTC
TRBV4-1	.	TRBD1	TRBJ1-5	CASSQDWAGGQPQHF	TGCGCCAGCAGCCAAGATTGGGCAGGGGGACAGCCCCAGCATTTT
TRBV15	.	TRBD2	TRBJ2-1	CATSSPRLAAFSYNEQFF	TGTGCCACCAGCAGTCCCCGACTAGCGGCTTTCTCCTACAATGAGCAGTTCTTC
TRBV6-1	.	.	TRBJ1-3	CASSDSLGNTIYF	TGTGCCAGCAGTGATAGTTTAGGAAACACCATATATTTT
TRBV12-5	.	.	TRBJ2-1	CASGLVISYNEQFF	TGTGCTAGTGGTTTGGTCATCTCCTACAATGAGCAGTTCTTC
TRBV19	.	.	TRBJ2-7	CASSIDGPYEQYF	TGTGCCAGTAGTATAGATGGCCCCTACGAGCAGTACTTC
TRBV9	.	.	TRBJ1-3	CASRGVAGGGNTIYF	TGTGCCAGCAGAGGCGTTGCTGGAGGTGGAAACACCATATATTTT
TRBV9	.	TRBD2	TRBJ2-3	CASSVGLVAGLRGQYF	TGTGCCAGCAGCGTAGGTCTGGTAGCGGGACTCCGCGGACAGTATTTT
TRBV9	.	.	TRBJ2-3	CASSPRTGITHTDTQYF	TGTGCCAGCAGCCCCCGGACGGGGATTACCCACACAGATACGCAGTATTTT
TRBV7-9	.	.	TRBJ2-3	CASSLIADTQYF	TGTGCCAGCAGCTTAATCGCAGATACGCAGTATTTT
TRBV9	.	TRBD1	TRBJ2-7	CASSLRTGGRYEQYF	TGTGCCAGCAGCCTACGGACAGGGGGCCGCTACGAGCAGTACTTC
TRBV2	.	.	TRBJ2-1	CASSGSGDSYNEQFF	TGTGCCAGCAGTGGGAGCGGAGACTCCTACAATGAGCAGTTCTTC
TRBV28	.	TRBD1	TRBJ1-3	CASSWTGTGNTIYF	TGTGCCAGCAGCTGGACAGGGACTGGAAACACCATATATTTT
TRBV7-9	.	TRBD1	TRBJ2-1	CASSPEGAGEQFF	TGTGCCAGCAGTCCCGAGGGGGCAGGTGAGCAGTTCTTC
TRBV19	once	TRBD1	TRBJ1-5	CASSTGQGGNQPQHF	TGTGCCAGTAGTACGGGACAGGGCGGCAATCAGCCCCAGCATTTT
TRBV28	.	.	TRBJ2-7	CASSLEGGSYEQYF	TGTGCCAGCAGTTTGGAAGGGGGCTCCTACGAGCAGTACTTC
TRBV30	.	TRBD1	TRBJ1-1	CACRTGSNEAFF	TGTGCCTGCCGGACAGGGTCCAATGAAGCTTTCTTT
TRBV19	.	TRBD1	TRBJ2-4	CASSTDRAAKNIQYF	TGTGCCAGTAGTACGGACAGGGCAGCCAAAAACATTCAGTACTTC
TRBV9	.	TRBD1	TRBJ1-1	CASSIGTGSDTEAFF	TGTGCCAGCAGCATAGGGACAGGGAGTGACACTGAAGCTTTCTTT
TRBV7-9	.	.	TRBJ2-6	CASSLRRTGPGANVLTF	TGTGCCAGCAGCTTGCGGAGAACAGGGCCTGGGGCCAACGTCCTGACTTTC
TRBV29-1	.	.	TRBJ1-1	CSVEGGTTNTEAFF	TGCAGCGTTGAAGGTGGGACAACGAACACTGAAGCTTTCTTT
TRBV5-6	.	.	TRBJ2-5	CASSFGGIQETQYF	TGTGCCAGCAGCTTTGGGGGGATACAAGAGACCCAGTACTTC
TRBV27	.	.	TRBJ1-1	CASRVFGYTEAFF	TGTGCCAGCAGGGTCTTCGGGTACACTGAAGCTTTCTTT
TRBV6-5	.	.	TRBJ2-5	CASSYSVGRTQYF	TGTGCCAGCAGTTACTCAGTTGGGCGGACCCAGTACTTC
TRBV27	.	TRBD1	TRBJ2-7	CASSPVRDRVYEQYF	TGTGCCAGCAGTCCAGTGAGGGACAGGGTATACGAGCAGTACTTC
TRBV15	.	TRBD2	TRBJ2-3	CATSTPLAGATDTQYF	TGTGCCACCAGCACCCCACTAGCGGGAGCCACAGATACGCAGTATTTT
TRBV30	.	.	TRBJ1-1	CAWSQAGMNTEAFF	TGTGCCTGGAGTCAGGCAGGGATGAACACTGAAGCTTTCTTT
TRBV19	.	.	TRBJ2-2	CASTLYNTGELFF	TGTGCCAGTACCCTCTACAACACCGGGGAGCTGTTTTTT
TRBV27	once	TRBD2	TRBJ2-7	CASSLAGGPFEQYF	TGTGCCAGCAGTTTGGCGGGAGGCCCTTTCGAGCAGTACTTC
TRBV27	.	.	TRBJ2-5	CASSPNQETQYF	TGTGCCAGCAGTCCAAACCAAGAGACCCAGTACTTC
TRBV9	.	TRBD1	TRBJ2-3	CASSVVGQGVTDTQYF	TGTGCCAGCAGCGTAGTAGGACAGGGGGTCACAGATACGCAGTATTTT
TRBV5-6	few	.	TRBJ1-6	CASTTGDIYNSPLHF	TGTGCCAGCACTACCGGGGACATCTATAATTCACCCCTCCACTTT
TRBV12-2	.	.	TRBJ2-3	CASRSSGLAALCADTQYF	TGTGCAAGTCGCTCATCGGGACTAGCGGCTCTTTGCGCAGATACGCAGTATTTT
TRBV9	.	TRBD1	TRBJ1-2	CASSPGDSAYGYTF	TGTGCCAGCAGCCCGGGGGACAGCGCCTATGGCTACACCTTC
TRBV7-9	few	.	TRBJ1-2	CASSSSPGHSF	TGTGCCAGCAGCTCATCCCCCGGACACAGCTTC
TRBV6-5	.	TRBD1	TRBJ1-1	CASSYLQGMNTEAFF	TGTGCCAGCAGTTATCTACAGGGGATGAACACTGAAGCTTTCTTT
TRBV9	.	.	TRBJ2-2	CASSGTPPDTGELFF	TGTGCCAGCTCTGGGACACCCCCGGACACCGGGGAGCTGTTTTTT
TRBV4-1	.	.	TRBJ1-5	CASRPGVGQPQHF	TGCGCCAGCAGGCCCGGGGTGGGACAGCCCCAGCATTTT
TRBV5-6	.	.	TRBJ1-1	CASRSLGAEAFF	TGTGCCAGCAGATCGCTCGGGGCTGAAGCTTTCTTT
TRBV25-1	once	.	TRBJ1-6	CASSEGPRWNSPLHF	TGTGCCAGCAGTGAAGGGCCCCGTTGGAATTCACCCCTCCACTTT
TRBV9	few	TRBD2	TRBJ2-3	CASSVDSGSTDTQYF	TGTGCCAGCAGCGTAGACAGCGGGAGTACAGATACGCAGTATTTT
TRBV7-9	.	.	TRBJ1-5	CASSLTTGNQPQHF	TGTGCCAGCAGCCTAACGACAGGCAATCAGCCCCAGCATTTT
TRBV2	.	.	TRBJ2-2	CASSEWRADTGELFF	TGTGCCAGCAGTGAATGGAGGGCGGACACCGGGGAGCTGTTTTTT
TRBV6-4	.	.	TRBJ2-3	CASSETIGVGTQYF	TGTGCCAGCAGTGAGACAATAGGGGTTGGCACGCAGTATTTT
TRBV9	.	.	TRBJ1-1	CASSPSGSITEAFF	TGTGCCAGCAGCCCCAGCGGGTCGATCACTGAAGCTTTCTTT